A single sample gave rise to the 19 T cell receptor beta chains below, sequenced in a study of T cell responses to AZD1222 COVID-19 vaccine listed by TCRdb under 2021. This specimen's time point label, interpreted: baseline before first vaccination. The library was obtained by the immunoSEQ multiplex PCR assay. TCRdb carries this immuneACCESS record with in-frame sequences only. Its versions omit some clonotypes, under half of them owing to an unresolved V gene in the studies checked, with the rest unexplained. Counted in this sample were around 91,000 clones; about 88% of them appeared once. The top ten constitute over 15% of the sample. The source was peripheral blood, collected on day 0 of AZD1222 vaccination. Every receptor here comes from an adult in good health.

The chain recombines TRBV6-4 with TRBJ2-7, with D tentatively TRBD2 (6 bases). Germline values: CDR1 MRHNA, CDR2 SNTAGT. The CDR3 consists of 15 residues. The V gene lost 7 bases and the J gene lost 3 bases, with 19 bases spanning the gap. CDR3 sequence reads: CASIQRTTGGYEQYF. The CDR3 region has the DNA TGTGCCAGCATACAACGGACTACCGGGGGCTACGAGCAGTACTTC.

This chain connects TRBV6-1 to TRBJ1-2; 7 bases fit TRBD1. The germline CDR1 and CDR2 sequences are MNHNS and SASEGT. Unmatched junction bases numbered 0, after V lost 2 bases and J lost 3 bases. The length of the CDR3 is 13 residues. The CDR3 DNA is TGTGCCAGCAGTGAAACAGGGGACTATGGCTACACCTTC. This translates into CASSETGDYGYTF.

The CDR3 sequence is CASSWTGGGGYTF. In DNA form, the CDR3 reads TGTGCCAGCAGTTGGACAGGGGGCGGTGGCTACACCTTC. This sequence joins TRBV2 and TRBJ1-2, with 11 bases that match TRBD1. The CDR3 sequence is 13 residues long. Germline V gene data show CDR1 as SNHLY and CDR2 as FYNNEI. The junction had 3 bases not matched to a gene; V was cut back by 5 bases and J by 7 bases.

This CDR3 is CSVPRGTEAFF. The CDR3 coding sequence is TGCAGTGTCCCCCGGGGCACTGAAGCTTTCTTT. This chain joins TRBV20-1 and TRBJ1-1; D uncertain. The CDR3 has 11 amino acids. Trimming shortened V by 7 bases and J by 4 bases, and 10 bases separated the two germline ends. Per germline, CDR1 DFQATT and CDR2 SNEGSKA (reference sequence).

The chain carries TRBV6-6 and TRBJ2-7; possibly TRBD2 for D (6 bases). The germline gives CDR1 MNHNY, CDR2 SVGAGI (reference sequence). Deletions cut 2 bases from V and 6 bases from J, with 14 bases between. This CDR3 has 14 residues. The CDR3 DNA follows: TGTGCCAGCAGTTACGGGGACTTCTTCCTCGAGCAGTACTTC. Encoded protein: CASSYGDFFLEQYF.

This chain uses TRBV28 with TRBJ1-6; possible D gene TRBD1, 5 bases. This CDR3 is built from 14 residues. Between the trimmed V and J ends, which lost 6 bases and 6 bases, there was a span of 12 bases. Germline V gives CDR1 MDHEN, CDR2 SYDVKM. For the CDR3, the DNA is TGTGCCAGCAGGACACAGGCCCGTAATTCACCCCTCCACTTT. It translates to CASRTQARNSPLHF.

The chain has TRBV27 and TRBJ2-2; 9 positions match TRBD1. Germline CDR1 and CDR2: MNHEY and SMNVEV (reference sequence). This CDR3 is built from 17 residues. V lost 3 bases and J lost 5; bases outside the gene matches: 10. The CDR3 coding sequence is TGTGCCAGCAGTTTTTTTTGGGGACAGGGTTTAACCGGGGAGCTGTTTTTT. This gives the protein CASSFFWGQGLTGELFF.

The genes are TRBV28 and TRBJ1-2; D perhaps matches TRBD1 (6 bases). V lost 6 bases and J lost 8, with 16 bases in between. Germline-derived CDR1 and CDR2 are MDHEN and SYDVKM. The CDR3 sequence is 13 residues long. CDR3 coding DNA: TGTGCCAGCAGGATGACAGGAACAAACGGCTACACCTTC. Protein product: CASRMTGTNGYTF.

This clone was counted a single time. This chain uses TRBV3-1 (or the pseudogene TRBV3-2) with TRBJ2-5; no firm D call. Germline V lookup: CDR1 LGHDT, CDR2 YNNKEL (reference sequence). This CDR3 is built from 13 residues. Trimming shortened V by 0 bases and J by 7 bases, and 9 bases separated the two germline ends. CDR3 sequence (DNA): TGTGCCAGCAGCCAAGATCACTCCGGGACCCAGTACTTC. Amino acid sequence: CASSQDHSGTQYF.

The chain is built from TRBV19 and TRBJ1-4; D is ambiguous. This CDR3 comprises 16 residues. Between the trimmed V and J ends, which lost 0 bases and 0 bases, there was a span of 8 bases. Per the germline V gene, CDR1 is LNHDA and CDR2 is SQIVND (reference sequence). The CDR3 spells CASSIDEGATNEKLFF. The CDR3 DNA reads TGTGCCAGTAGTATAGATGAAGGAGCAACTAATGAAAAACTGTTTTTT.

This clone was observed a single time. The chain recombines TRBV2 with TRBJ2-6; TRBD1 matches 7 bases. The trim removed 8 bases at V and 2 bases at J, leaving 9 bases unmatched. Germline CDR1 reads SNHLY; CDR2 reads FYNNEI. The length of the CDR3 is 16 residues. The CDR3 DNA sequence: TGTGCCAGCCAACAGGGGAATTTACCTGGGGCCAACGTCCTGACTTTC. Its translation is CASQQGNLPGANVLTF.

This clone was seen only once. The chain couples TRBV10-3 to TRBJ1-1; weak D call: TRBD1 (6 bases). V was trimmed by 2 bases and J by 4 bases, leaving 14 bases between them. CDR1 and CDR2 (germline): ENHRY, SYGVKD. This CDR3 comprises 15 residues. The chain's CDR3 is CAISEDRGPGTEAFF. DNA of the CDR3: TGTGCCATCAGTGAGGATCGGGGGCCAGGCACTGAAGCTTTCTTT.

The J gene is TRBJ2-5, the V gene TRBV28; D possibly uses TRBD1 or TRBD2 (5 bases each). Germline CDR1 and CDR2: MDHEN and SYDVKM. Deletions cut 8 bases from V and 1 base from J, with 20 bases between. The CDR3 has 16 residues. The CDR3 protein is CASRGRGPPSQETQYF. The CDR3 nucleotides read TGTGCCAGCCGGGGAAGGGGTCCTCCTTCCCAAGAGACCCAGTACTTC.

CDR3 sequence reads: CASSLRTGRNTGELFF. CDR3 DNA sequence: TGTGCCAGCAGTTTAAGGACAGGGAGAAACACCGGGGAGCTGTTTTTT. The rearrangement joins TRBV27 to TRBJ2-2, with TRBD1 matching over 8 bases. This CDR3 has 16 amino acids. The germline V gene has CDR1 MNHEY and CDR2 SMNVEV (reference sequence). The J segment lost 2 bases and the V segment lost 2 bases, leaving 4 bases of the junction unmatched.

The chain carries TRBV7-2 and TRBJ1-6; TRBD1 is a possible D gene (6 bases). The germline gives CDR1 SGHTA, CDR2 FQGNSA. The CDR3 consists of 13 residues. Trimming removed 0 bases from V and 14 bases from J, with 11 bases in between. CDR3 DNA: TGTGCCAGCAGCTTAGCCTCTGGGGGCACCCTCCACTTT. Translated, it gives CASSLASGGTLHF.

J is TRBJ1-2 and V is TRBV28; weak D call: TRBD1 (5 bases). V gave up 2 bases and J gave up 4 bases, with 11 bases separating them. Germline V gene data show CDR1 as MDHEN and CDR2 as SYDVKM. This CDR3 spans 14 amino acids. CDR3 bases: TGTGCCAGCAGTTTAGTCCAGGGAGGCTATGGCTACACCTTC. This codes for CASSLVQGGYGYTF.

This clone is medium-sized in the sample. J is TRBJ2-1 and V is TRBV2; 7 nucleotides line up with TRBD2. The germline gives CDR1 SNHLY, CDR2 FYNNEI. The CDR3 spans 13 residues. Trimming removed 6 bases from V and 5 bases from J; junction bases left unmatched: 4. The CDR3 coding sequence is TGTGCCAGCAGCCGGGACTACCACAATGAGCAGTTCTTC. Protein product: CASSRDYHNEQFF. Drawing the rest from reference TRBV2 and TRBJ2-1, the complete variable domain is EPEVTQTPSHQVTQMGQEVILRCVPISNHLYFYWYRQILGQKVEFLVSFYNNEISEKSEIFDDQFSVERPDGSNFTLKIRSTKLEDSAMYFCASSRDYHNEQFFGPGTRLTVL.

The rearrangement joins TRBV3-1 (or the pseudogene TRBV3-2) to TRBJ2-3; 11 bases align to TRBD2. The germline CDR1 and CDR2 sequences are LGHDT and YNNKEL (reference sequence). Trimming at V came to 4 bases and at J to 3 bases, leaving 3 bases not matched to a gene. The CDR3 totals 15 residues. CDR3 bases: TGTGCCAGCAGCCCAACTAGCGGGGGAACAGATACGCAGTATTTT. Residues: CASSPTSGGTDTQYF.

The chain couples TRBV19 to TRBJ1-2; D is possibly TRBD1 (6 bases). Germline assignment: CDR1 LNHDA and CDR2 SQIVND (reference sequence). The germline V and J ends were trimmed by 5 bases and 8 bases, with 18 bases remaining between them. The CDR3 runs to 14 residues. CDR3 loop: CASSVRGPTQGYTF. The CDR3 nucleotides read TGTGCCAGTAGTGTCAGGGGACCGACACAGGGCTACACCTTC. The full variable domain, with the rest looked up from reference TRBV19 and TRBJ1-2, is DGGITQSPKYLFRKEGQNVTLSCEQNLNHDAMYWYRQDPGQGLRLIYYSQIVNDFQKGDIAEGYSVSREKKESFPLTVTSAQKNPTAFYLCASSVRGPTQGYTFGSGTRLTVV.